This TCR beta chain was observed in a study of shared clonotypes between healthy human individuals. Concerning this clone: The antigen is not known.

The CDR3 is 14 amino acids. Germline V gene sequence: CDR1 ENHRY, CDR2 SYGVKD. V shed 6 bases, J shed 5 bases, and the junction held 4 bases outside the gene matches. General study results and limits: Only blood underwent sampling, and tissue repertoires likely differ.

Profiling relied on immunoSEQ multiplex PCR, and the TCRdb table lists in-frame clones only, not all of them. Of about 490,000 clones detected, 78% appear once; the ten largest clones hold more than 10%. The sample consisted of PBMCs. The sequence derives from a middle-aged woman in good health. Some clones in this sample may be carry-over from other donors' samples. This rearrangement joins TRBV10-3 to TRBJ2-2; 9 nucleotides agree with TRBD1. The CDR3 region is CAIRPTGGTGELFF. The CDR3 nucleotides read TGTGCCATCAGGCCGACAGGGGGGACCGGGGAGCTGTTTTTT.